This T cell receptor beta chain was identified during a study of CD8+CD57+ T cells in acquired aplastic anemia. General study findings and limits: Found in both controls and patients were approximately 30 CD8+ CDR3 sequences.

The TCR beta profiling, which covered VDJ combination and CDR3 sequence, was carried out using genomic DNA as the template. TCRdb called the reads again in MiXCR, with one record for every CDR3 protein. The sample lists approximately 98,000 distinct CDR3 sequences; 51% were seen once. CDR1 SGHTA and CDR2 FQGNSA come from the germline V gene. With V trimmed by 7 bases and J by 4 bases, 5 bases remained unmatched. This CDR3 is built from 14 residues. About this clonotype: Its antigen is as yet unknown.

This sequence was found in a human donor in good health, serving as a control. The specimen sequenced was sorted CD4+, CD8+, or CD8+CD57+ T cells (not recorded which) from PBMCs. The chain is built from TRBV7-2 and TRBJ2-1; TRBD2 matches at 9 bases. The CDR3 region is CASTIAGDYNEQFF. The CDR3 nucleotides read TGTGCCAGCACCATAGCGGGGGATTACAATGAGCAGTTCTTC.